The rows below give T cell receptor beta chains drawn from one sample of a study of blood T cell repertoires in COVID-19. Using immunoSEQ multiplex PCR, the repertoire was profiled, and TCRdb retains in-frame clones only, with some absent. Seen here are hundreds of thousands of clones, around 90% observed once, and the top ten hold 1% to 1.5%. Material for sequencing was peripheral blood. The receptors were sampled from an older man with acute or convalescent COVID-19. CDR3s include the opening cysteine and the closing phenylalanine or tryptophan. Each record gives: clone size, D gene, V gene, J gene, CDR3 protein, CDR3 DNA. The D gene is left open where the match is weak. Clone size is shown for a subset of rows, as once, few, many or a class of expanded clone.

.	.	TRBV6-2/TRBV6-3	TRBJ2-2	CASSYGGASTGELFF	TGTGCCAGCAGTTACGGGGGGGCAAGCACCGGGGAGCTGTTTTTT
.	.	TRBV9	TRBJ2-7	CASSPRGLTYEQYF	TGTGCCAGCAGCCCCAGGGGCCTAACCTACGAGCAGTACTTC
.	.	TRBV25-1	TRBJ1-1	CASSALGGGKTEAFF	TGTGCCAGCAGTGCTCTAGGAGGAGGGAAGACTGAAGCTTTCTTT
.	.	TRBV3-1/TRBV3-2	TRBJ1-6	CASRAGPLEPLHF	TGTGCCAGCCGGGCGGGACCCCTGGAACCCCTCCACTTT
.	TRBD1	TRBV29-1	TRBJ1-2	CSVVGQGAWGYTF	TGCAGCGTTGTTGGGCAGGGGGCTTGGGGCTACACCTTC
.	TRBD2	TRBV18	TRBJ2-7	CASSPFGLVYEQYF	TGTGCCAGCTCCCCTTTCGGACTAGTCTACGAGCAGTACTTC
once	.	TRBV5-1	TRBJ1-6	CASSLIQGPGSPLHF	TGCGCCAGCAGCTTGATACAGGGACCCGGTTCACCCCTCCACTTT
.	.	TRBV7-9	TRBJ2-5	CASSPTGKETQYF	TGTGCCAGCAGCCCGACTGGCAAAGAGACCCAGTACTTC
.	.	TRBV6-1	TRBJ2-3	CASSEERQYF	TGTGCCAGCAGTGAAGAGAGACAGTATTTT
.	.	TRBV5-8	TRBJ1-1	CASSRDDRDTEAFF	TGTGCCAGCAGCCGAGACGATCGGGACACTGAAGCTTTCTTT
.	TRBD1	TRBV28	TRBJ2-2	CASSLDYRQGTGELFF	TGTGCCAGCAGTTTAGATTATAGACAGGGAACCGGGGAGCTGTTTTTT
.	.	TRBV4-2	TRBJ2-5	CASSQDLWGPLAQYF	TGTGCCAGCAGCCAAGACCTCTGGGGGCCCCTGGCCCAGTACTTC
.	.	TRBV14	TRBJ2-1	CASSQALGGRSSYNEQFF	TGTGCCAGCAGCCAGGCATTAGGGGGTCGGAGCTCCTACAATGAGCAGTTCTTC
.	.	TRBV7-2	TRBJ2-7	CASSLSYSYEQYF	TGTGCCAGCTCCCTTAGTTATTCCTACGAGCAGTACTTC
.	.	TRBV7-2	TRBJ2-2	CASSLAGQGNTGELFF	TGTGCCAGCAGCTTAGCGGGCCAGGGGAACACCGGGGAGCTGTTTTTT
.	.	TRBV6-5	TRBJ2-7	CASSPPGGPGQQYF	TGTGCCAGCAGCCCCCCCGGGGGACCCGGGCAGCAGTACTTC
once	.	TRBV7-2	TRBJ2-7	CASSLVRGTNYEQYF	TGTGCCAGCAGCTTGGTGAGGGGGACGAATTACGAGCAGTACTTC
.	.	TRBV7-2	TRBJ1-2	CASSFSGVGGYTF	TGTGCCAGCAGCTTTTCAGGGGTAGGAGGCTACACCTTC
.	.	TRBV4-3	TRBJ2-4	CASSQDRGGRNIQYF	TGCGCCAGCAGCCAAGACCGGGGTGGGAGAAACATTCAGTACTTC
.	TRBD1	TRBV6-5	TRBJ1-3	CASSSTGTARNTIYF	TGTGCCAGCAGTTCCACCGGGACAGCCAGAAACACCATATATTTT
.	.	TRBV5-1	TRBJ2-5	CASSLERLSETQYF	TGCGCCAGCAGCTTGGAAAGACTGTCAGAGACCCAGTACTTC
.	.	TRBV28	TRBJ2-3	CASRGVGGGLDTQYF	TGTGCCAGCAGGGGCGTAGGAGGGGGCTTAGATACGCAGTATTTT
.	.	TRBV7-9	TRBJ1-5	CASSSGLGDNQPQHF	TGTGCCAGCAGCTCTGGCCTTGGTGACAATCAGCCCCAGCATTTT
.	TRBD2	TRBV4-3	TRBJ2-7	CASSLQREGRHEQYF	TGCGCCAGCAGTCTTCAGAGGGAGGGCCGCCACGAGCAGTACTTC
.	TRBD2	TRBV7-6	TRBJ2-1	CASSLGSGDYNEQFF	TGTGCCAGCAGCTTAGGTAGCGGGGACTACAATGAGCAGTTCTTC
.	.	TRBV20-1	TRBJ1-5	CSASRGGEFYQPQHF	TGCAGTGCTAGTAGGGGGGGGGAGTTTTATCAGCCCCAGCATTTT
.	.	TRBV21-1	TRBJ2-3	CASSKGVRSSTDTQYF	TGTGCCAGCAGCAAGGGAGTAAGGTCTAGCACAGATACGCAGTATTTT
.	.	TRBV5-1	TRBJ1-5	CASSFGVRGDSNQPQHF	TGCGCCAGCAGCTTTGGCGTACGGGGGGATAGCAATCAGCCCCAGCATTTT
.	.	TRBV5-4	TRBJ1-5	CAGPLQPVGQPQHF	TGTGCCGGCCCGTTACAGCCTGTTGGTCAGCCCCAGCATTTT
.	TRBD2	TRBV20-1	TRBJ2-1	CSASPGAGTSGGAYNEQFF	TGCAGTGCTAGTCCCGGGGCCGGGACTAGCGGGGGGGCTTACAATGAGCAGTTCTTC
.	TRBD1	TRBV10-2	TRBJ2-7	CASSPHPGQGIPSEQYF	TGCGCCAGCAGTCCTCACCCCGGACAGGGGATCCCTTCCGAGCAGTACTTC
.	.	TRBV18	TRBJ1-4	CASSPRQVLNEKLFF	TGTGCCAGCTCACCGCGACAGGTACTTAATGAAAAACTGTTTTTT
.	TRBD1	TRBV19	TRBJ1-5	CASSISGGRQPQHF	TGTGCCAGTAGTATATCAGGGGGCAGGCAGCCCCAGCATTTT
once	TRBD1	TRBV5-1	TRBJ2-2	CASRLTGLNTGELFF	TGCGCCAGCAGGCTGACAGGGTTGAACACCGGGGAGCTGTTTTTT
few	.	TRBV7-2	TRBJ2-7	CASSLEVRHSYEQYF	TGTGCCAGCAGCTTAGAGGTCAGGCATTCCTACGAGCAGTACTTC
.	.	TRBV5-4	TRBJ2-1	CASSSRLPIYNEQFF	TGTGCCAGCAGCTCTCGACTACCGATATACAATGAGCAGTTCTTC
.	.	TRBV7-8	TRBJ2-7	CASSSFSGEYEQYF	TGTGCCAGCAGCTCCTTTTCGGGGGAGTACGAGCAGTACTTC
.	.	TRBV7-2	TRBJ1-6	CASSLDSGGFYNSPLHF	TGTGCCAGCAGCTTAGATTCCGGCGGGTTCTATAATTCACCCCTCCACTTT
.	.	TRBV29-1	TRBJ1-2	CSVEGVATNNGYTF	TGCAGCGTTGAAGGGGTAGCGACGAATAATGGCTACACCTTC
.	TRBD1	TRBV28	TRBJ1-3	CASSSLIQGAGGNTIYF	TGTGCCAGCAGTTCTCTGATCCAGGGGGCGGGAGGAAACACCATATATTTT
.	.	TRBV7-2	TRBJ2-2	CASTVTVGVAGELFF	TGTGCCAGCACGGTAACGGTAGGGGTCGCCGGGGAGCTGTTTTTT
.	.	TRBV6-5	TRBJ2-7	CASSYSQLAYEQYF	TGTGCCAGCAGTTACTCCCAACTAGCCTACGAGCAGTACTTC